The rows below give T cell receptor beta chains drawn from one sample of a study of cytomegalovirus exposure and HLA in healthy donors. Sequencing was performed with immunoSEQ multiplex PCR; in TCRdb, only in-frame clones are kept and a portion is missing. This table has approximately 160,000 clones, around four fifths appearing once. The sample taken for sequencing was PBMCs. The receptors derive from a man younger than 40 in good health and CMV-seropositive. Each CDR3 is given with its conserved first and last residue. The D gene is left open where the match is weak. Expanded clones get a size class; other rows say once, few or many, or leave the size out.

j_call d_call v_call clone_size cdr3_nt cdr3_aa
TRBJ2-7 . TRBV21-1 . TGTGCCAGCAGCCCACTACCCTTCGAGACTAGCGGGGCCTACTCCTACGTTGAGCAGTACTTC CASSPLPFETSGAYSYVEQYF
TRBJ1-6 . TRBV4-3 few TGCGCCAGCAGCCAAATCCAGGATCTATCACCCCTCCACTTT CASSQIQDLSPLHF
TRBJ2-3 TRBD1 TRBV4-3 . TGCGCCAGCAGCCATGGACAGGGGAAAACGCAGTATTTT CASSHGQGKTQYF
TRBJ2-5 . TRBV14 few TGTGCCAGCAGCCCCTTGGCCCAAGAGACCCAGTACTTC CASSPLAQETQYF
TRBJ1-3 TRBD1 TRBV4-1 . TGCGCCAGCAGTCAGCCGACAGGGTCCTCTGGAAACACCATATATTTT CASSQPTGSSGNTIYF
TRBJ2-3 . TRBV11-2 . TGTGCCAGCAGCATCTCTAGCAACCCCACAGATACGCAGTATTTT CASSISSNPTDTQYF
TRBJ2-3 TRBD2 TRBV9 . TGTGCCAGCAGCGTAGGGTTAGCGGGGACCACAGATACGCAGTATTTT CASSVGLAGTTDTQYF
TRBJ2-7 . TRBV4-3 . TGCGCCAGCAGCCAAGACCCCCGACAGTACGAGTGGCAGTACTTC CASSQDPRQYEWQYF
TRBJ2-7 TRBD2 TRBV7-9 . TGTGCCAGCTTTCGGGGGGGCCCGGACGAGCAGTACTTC CASFRGGPDEQYF
TRBJ1-5 TRBD1 TRBV9 once TGTGCCAGCAGCGTAGGGGGACAGATAAATCAGCCCCAGCATTTT CASSVGGQINQPQHF
TRBJ2-2 . TRBV19 . TGTGCCAGTAGTATACAGTCGAACACCGGGGAGCTGTTTTTT CASSIQSNTGELFF
TRBJ2-2 . TRBV4-2 . TGTGCCAGCAGCCAAGACGGTAACCAGAACACCGGGGAGCTGTTTTTT CASSQDGNQNTGELFF
TRBJ2-1 TRBD1 TRBV2 . TGTGCCAGCGGACGTTTACAGGGGTCCTACAATGAGCAGTTCTTC CASGRLQGSYNEQFF
TRBJ2-7 . TRBV5-1 few TGCGCCAGCAGCTTTACAGTCCCTACGTCCTACGAGCAGTACTTC CASSFTVPTSYEQYF
TRBJ2-3 . TRBV18 . TGTGCCAGCTCACCACCGAGGGGAGGCCCAGATACGCAGTATTTT CASSPPRGGPDTQYF
TRBJ2-7 . TRBV27 . TGTGCCAGCAGTTCCCTTGAGGGCCCCGAGCAGTACTTC CASSSLEGPEQYF
TRBJ1-1 . TRBV7-2 once TGTGCCAGCAGCTTAGGAGGGAGGGCTAACACTGAAGCTTTCTTT CASSLGGRANTEAFF
TRBJ1-2 . TRBV19 . TGTGCCAGTAGTATAGTCGCGGGGCCTCGGGGCTACACCTTC CASSIVAGPRGYTF
TRBJ1-1 . TRBV5-1 . TGCGCCAGCAGCTTGGATTCTCACGGCACTGAAGCTTTCTTT CASSLDSHGTEAFF
TRBJ1-2 TRBD1 TRBV7-2 . TGTGCCAGCAGCTTAGGTCTGACAGGGGGCTATGGCTACACCTTC CASSLGLTGGYGYTF
TRBJ1-1 . TRBV7-8 . TGTGCCAGCAGCTTAGGGGGACACCCCGAAGCTTTCTTT CASSLGGHPEAFF
TRBJ2-7 TRBD1 TRBV4-3 once TGCGCCAGCAGCCAATCTCTCGGACAGGCCTACGAGCAGTACTTC CASSQSLGQAYEQYF
TRBJ1-3 . TRBV4-3 once TGCGCCAGCAGCCAAGATCAGGGAACCTCTGGAAACACCATATATTTT CASSQDQGTSGNTIYF
TRBJ1-1 TRBD1 TRBV7-3 few TGTGCCAGCAGCTCCACAGGGGGGAACACTGAAGCTTTCTTT CASSSTGGNTEAFF
TRBJ2-7 . TRBV6-1 . TGTGCCAGCAGTGAAAACAAATACGAGCAGTACTTC CASSENKYEQYF
TRBJ2-5 . TRBV2 few TGTGCCAGCAGTAACTTTCAAGAGACCCAGTACTTC CASSNFQETQYF
TRBJ1-1 . TRBV18 . TGTGCCAGCTCCCTAGAGGAACTCAACACTGAAGCTTTCTTT CASSLEELNTEAFF
TRBJ1-1 . TRBV18 . TGTGCCAGCTCACCATCCATCCAGGAAGCTTTCTTT CASSPSIQEAFF
TRBJ1-3 TRBD1 TRBV7-2 . TGTGCCAGCAGCTTAGCAGGGGGCTCCGGAAACACCATATATTTT CASSLAGGSGNTIYF
TRBJ2-7 . TRBV2 . TGTGCCAGCAAGAGGCAGGGTAGTTACGAGCAGTACTTC CASKRQGSYEQYF
TRBJ1-2 TRBD1 TRBV15 . TGTGCCACCAGCCACCGAGGAGGGGGCATGGTCTACACCTTC CATSHRGGGMVYTF
TRBJ2-1 . TRBV6-5 once TGTGCCAGCAGTTATACAGGGAGCTCCTACAATGAGCAGTTCTTC CASSYTGSSYNEQFF
TRBJ1-4 . TRBV5-6 . TGTGCCAGCAGCTTGTCCCCCTACCGGGACACCGGGTCTAAGGAAAAACTGTTTTTT CASSLSPYRDTGSKEKLFF
TRBJ2-5 TRBD2 TRBV7-6 . TGTGCCAGCAGCACGCTAGCGGGGGGAGGAGAGACCCAGTACTTC CASSTLAGGGETQYF
TRBJ2-5 . TRBV11-2 . TGTGCCAGCAGCTTATATGGGCACGGAGAGACCCAGTACTTC CASSLYGHGETQYF
TRBJ1-2 . TRBV29-1 . TGCAGCGTTGAAGATCGGATCCCAGGGTCCTATGGCTACACCTTC CSVEDRIPGSYGYTF
TRBJ2-1 TRBD2 TRBV5-1 . TGCGCCAGCAGCTTGGCCTCGCGGGGGGGAAAGGAGGAGCAGTTCTTC CASSLASRGGKEEQFF
TRBJ2-3 TRBD2 TRBV28 . TGTGCCAGCAGTTTCCCGACTAGCGGAGTACCCCACTCCCCACAAGTAAGCACAGATACGCAGTATTTT CASSFPTSGVPHSPQVSTDTQYF
TRBJ2-7 . TRBV7-9 . TGTGCCAGCAGCCCACCCGGGGGAAACAGCTCCTACGAGCAGTACTTC CASSPPGGNSSYEQYF
TRBJ1-5 TRBD1 TRBV13 . TGTGCCAGCAGTCCGACAGGGGTAGAGGGACAGCCCCAGCATTTT CASSPTGVEGQPQHF
TRBJ2-1 TRBD1 TRBV5-1 . TGCGCCAGCAGCTTGGGTGCAGGGGGCTGGGATGAGCAGTTCTTC CASSLGAGGWDEQFF
TRBJ2-3 TRBD2 TRBV10-1 . TGCGCCAGCAGTGAGGCGATAGCGGGGTATACGCAGTATTTT CASSEAIAGYTQYF
TRBJ1-5 . TRBV4-1 . TGCGCCAGCAGCCAAGATTGGGGGACTGGTCAGCCCCAGCATTTT CASSQDWGTGQPQHF
TRBJ2-2 . TRBV11-2 . TGTGCCAGCAGCGGGCAGTATGACACCGGGGAGCTGTTTTTT CASSGQYDTGELFF
TRBJ1-1 . TRBV6-5 few TGTGCCAGCAGTCGAACCGCCGGGAAAGCTTTCTTT CASSRTAGKAFF
TRBJ1-2 TRBD1 TRBV7-3 many TGTGCCAGCAGCCTCCACGGGACAGGGCCGGAGGTGGATGGCTACACCTTC CASSLHGTGPEVDGYTF
TRBJ2-5 TRBD2 TRBV5-6 . TGTGCCAGCAGCTTGGGCGGGGGCCAAGAGACCCAGTACTTC CASSLGGGQETQYF
TRBJ2-1 TRBD1 TRBV13 . TGTGCCAGCAGCTTACCCCAGGGGGTCACAGGGAGAGAGCAGTTCTTC CASSLPQGVTGREQFF
TRBJ1-5 . TRBV7-8 . TGTGCCAGCAGCCTAAGCCCAGGGGACGGTAGCAATCAGCCCCAGCATTTT CASSLSPGDGSNQPQHF
TRBJ2-5 TRBD2 TRBV7-6 . TGTGCCAGCAGCTTAGCGCTAGACGGGGGGGCAGGCGGGACCCAGTACTTC CASSLALDGGAGGTQYF
TRBJ2-7 . TRBV4-1 . TGCGCCAGCAGCCAGCAGGGGCCTACCTACGAGCAGTACTTC CASSQQGPTYEQYF
TRBJ2-5 TRBD1 TRBV6-5 . TGTGCCAGCAGTTACCCGGACAGGGGAGAGACCCAGTACTTC CASSYPDRGETQYF
TRBJ2-5 TRBD2 TRBV6-6 once TGTGCCAGCAGACCGGGACTAGCGGGGGGTGAGACCCAGTACTTC CASRPGLAGGETQYF
TRBJ1-4 TRBD1 TRBV29-1 . TGCAGCGTTGAAGGGGGACCGGGACAGTCTAATGAAAAACTGTTTTTT CSVEGGPGQSNEKLFF
TRBJ2-3 TRBD2 TRBV2 once TGTGCCAGCAGACTAGCGGGGGGAACAGATACGCAGTATTTT CASRLAGGTDTQYF
TRBJ1-5 . TRBV9 . TGTGCCAGCAGCGTAGGTCGCTGGGGCTCTGATCAGCCCCAGCATTTT CASSVGRWGSDQPQHF
TRBJ2-7 . TRBV7-7 once TGTGCTAGCAGTTTTACTAGCTTCGGCGAGCAGTACTTC CASSFTSFGEQYF
TRBJ2-7 TRBD1 TRBV6-5 . TGTGCCAGCAGTTACAGGACAGGCGACGAGGAGCAGTACTTC CASSYRTGDEEQYF
TRBJ1-5 . TRBV6-5 once TGTGCCAGCAGTTACTGCCGTCGAGCGGATCAGCCCCAGCATTTT CASSYCRRADQPQHF
TRBJ1-1 TRBD1 TRBV7-2 . TGTGCCAGCAGCCGGACAGGGGGGGACACTGAAGCTTTCTTT CASSRTGGDTEAFF